This passage covers 22 T cell receptor beta chains from one sample sequenced in a study of blood T cell repertoires in COVID-19. Profiling relied on immunoSEQ multiplex PCR, and the TCRdb table lists in-frame clones only, not all of them. The sample has approximately 300,000 clones; around 90% are singletons. The sample taken for sequencing was peripheral blood. The receptors come from a woman aged 40 to 55 with COVID-19, enrolled during active disease.

The rearrangement uses TRBV27 and TRBJ1-3; 8 positions match TRBD1. The CDR3 runs to 14 residues. Germline CDR1 reads MNHEY; CDR2 reads SMNVEV (reference sequence). Trimming removed 3 bases from V and 4 bases from J; junction bases left unmatched: 2. CDR3 sequence reads: CASSLTGVGNTIYF. The CDR3 DNA follows: TGTGCCAGCAGTTTGACAGGGGTAGGAAACACCATATATTTT.

V usage is TRBV2 and J usage is TRBJ1-2; weak D call: TRBD1 (5 bases). CDR3 length equals 15 residues. CDR1 is SNHLY, CDR2 FYNNEI, per germline. V was shortened by 0 bases and J by 8 bases, with 16 bases between the two germline ends. CDR3 nucleotide sequence: TGTGCCAGCAGTGAAGCGACCGCAGGGTTCGGCGGCTACACCTTC. This encodes CASSEATAGFGGYTF. Together with reference TRBV2 and TRBJ1-2, the CDR3 gives the full variable domain: EPEVTQTPSHQVTQMGQEVILRCVPISNHLYFYWYRQILGQKVEFLVSFYNNEISEKSEIFDDQFSVERPDGSNFTLKIRSTKLEDSAMYFCASSEATAGFGGYTFGSGTRLTVV.

This clone was counted once. The J gene is TRBJ2-1, the V gene TRBV19, with D unresolved. The V end was cut by 4 bases, the J end by 4 bases, with 8 bases between. CDR3 length equals 13 residues. Germline CDR1 LNHDA, CDR2 SQIVND (reference sequence). The CDR3 DNA is TGTGCCAGTAGTACTGTTACTTACAATGAGCAGTTCTTC. Its translation is CASSTVTYNEQFF.

The chain combines TRBV7-9 with TRBJ2-3; TRBD2 matches 15 bases. CDR3 size: 16 residues. CDR1 SEHNR and CDR2 FQNEAQ come from the germline V gene (reference sequence). After removal of 4 bases from V and 4 bases from J, the junction contained 3 bases not matched to a gene. The CDR3, as DNA: TGTGCCAGCAGCTGGACTAGCGGGGGGGCGGCAGATACGCAGTATTTT. Amino acid sequence: CASSWTSGGAADTQYF.

The CDR3 DNA is TGTGCCAGCAGCCAGGCCAGCGGCTATGGCTACACCTTC. As protein: CASSQASGYGYTF. The V and J genes are TRBV3-1 (or the pseudogene TRBV3-2) and TRBJ1-2; D unresolved. Trimming stripped 3 bases from V and 4 bases from J, with 9 bases between. This CDR3 has 13 residues. CDR1 and CDR2 (germline): LGHDT, YNNKEL (reference sequence).

The chain is built from TRBV5-6 and TRBJ1-2, with D possibly being TRBD1 (6 bases). V lost 5 bases to trimming and J lost 3 bases, with 29 bases between them. The germline gives CDR1 SGHDT, CDR2 YYEEEE. This CDR3 spans 19 amino acids. In DNA, the CDR3 is TGTGCCAGCAGACCCGCTCGGCAGGGGTCCCCCGAGTTAGACTATGGCTACACCTTC. This gives the protein CASRPARQGSPELDYGYTF.

The chain is built from TRBV7-3 and TRBJ2-1; no clear D. CDR1 is SGHTA and CDR2 is FQGTGA in the germline V gene. The germline V and J ends were trimmed by 2 bases and 4 bases, with 9 bases remaining between them. The CDR3 spans 14 residues. In DNA form, the CDR3 reads TGTGCCAGCAGCTTAGGTCCACTTTACAATGAGCAGTTCTTC. This gives the protein CASSLGPLYNEQFF.

The chain uses TRBV19 and TRBJ1-5; D may be TRBD1 (5 bases). V shed 6 bases and J shed 0 bases, with 12 bases lying between them. This CDR3 has 15 amino acids. The germline CDR1 and CDR2 sequences are LNHDA and SQIVND (reference sequence). The CDR3 coding sequence is TGTGCCAGTAGGGAGACAGCCAATAGCAATCAGCCCCAGCATTTT. It is translated as CASRETANSNQPQHF.

A note on this clone: This CDR3 is also generated by other DNA sequences in the sample. The V call is TRBV5-1, the J call TRBJ2-7, with D maybe TRBD1 (6 bases). The CDR3 has 14 amino acids. The V and J ends lost 0 bases and 3 bases respectively, with 10 bases between them. Germline V lookup: CDR1 SGHRS, CDR2 YFSETQ. CDR3 residues: CASSLAVQGYEQYF. The CDR3 nucleotides read TGCGCCAGCAGCTTGGCCGTACAGGGCTACGAGCAGTACTTC.

V is TRBV5-5 and J is TRBJ2-2, with D maybe TRBD2 (6 bases). Germline lookup yields CDR1 SGHKS and CDR2 YYEKEE (reference sequence). Trimming removed 4 bases from V and 7 bases from J, with 14 bases in between. The CDR3 consists of 14 residues. The CDR3 sequence is CASSPGGLGGELFF. Here the CDR3 DNA reads TGTGCCAGCAGCCCTGGAGGGTTGGGCGGGGAGCTGTTTTTT.

V is TRBV28 and J is TRBJ2-5; D perhaps matches TRBD1 (5 bases). The CDR3 contains 13 residues. V was shortened by 3 bases and J by 1 base, with 6 bases between the two germline ends. CDR1 MDHEN and CDR2 SYDVKM come from the germline V gene. CDR3 DNA sequence: TGTGCCAGCAGTTTGGACATCCAAGAGACCCAGTACTTC. Amino acids: CASSLDIQETQYF.

In its sample, this clone was seen once. V is TRBV19 and J is TRBJ1-2; tentative D call: TRBD1 (5 bases). This CDR3 comprises 13 residues. Germline CDR1 and CDR2: LNHDA and SQIVND (reference sequence). With 3 bases removed from V and 4 bases from J, the gap between germline ends came to 9 bases. The CDR3 DNA reads as TGTGCCAGTAGTATCTCCACAGGCTATGGCTACACCTTC. Its translation: CASSISTGYGYTF.

V gene TRBV30 combines with J gene TRBJ1-1; TRBD1 aligns across 7 bases. V lost 4 bases and J lost 2; bases outside the gene matches: 4. Germline V gene data show CDR1 as GTSNPN and CDR2 as SVGIG (reference sequence). The CDR3 length is 13 residues. CDR3 nucleotide sequence: TGTGCCTGGAATCACAGGGGCAACACTGAAGCTTTCTTT. This sequence encodes CAWNHRGNTEAFF.

This CDR3 reads CASSIDPLGAYNEQFF. In DNA, the CDR3 is TGTGCCAGTAGTATAGATCCCCTAGGGGCCTACAATGAGCAGTTCTTC. The chain couples TRBV19 to TRBJ2-1; tentatively, D is TRBD1 (5 bases). Trimming removed 0 bases from V and 2 bases from J, with 11 bases in between. The CDR3 has 16 residues. Germline assignment: CDR1 LNHDA and CDR2 SQIVND (reference sequence).

V usage is TRBV9 and J usage is TRBJ1-6; 10 nucleotides align to TRBD1. The V and J ends lost 3 bases and 5 bases, in that order; junction bases with no gene match: 2. CDR1 is SGDLS, CDR2 YYNGEE, per germline. This CDR3 region has 15 residues. Here the CDR3 reads CASSGDRGDNSPLHF. The CDR3 nucleotides read TGTGCCAGCAGCGGGGACAGGGGAGATAATTCACCCCTCCACTTT.

The chain employs TRBV10-3 and TRBJ2-7; the match to TRBD1 covers 11 bases. CDR1 ENHRY and CDR2 SYGVKD come from the germline V gene. The CDR3 spans 18 residues. The V gene end was trimmed by 10 bases and the J gene end by 5 bases; junction bases not matched to a gene: 22. In DNA form, the CDR3 reads TGTGCCACCCAAAACTATCCCGGGACAGGGGGGTCTTTACACGAGCAGTACTTC. Protein sequence: CATQNYPGTGGSLHEQYF.

The chain combines TRBV6-2 or TRBV6-3 with TRBJ1-6; D gene uncertain. CDR3 length: 15 amino acids. V lost 2 bases and J lost 10, with 15 bases in between. Germline V lookup: CDR1 MNHEY, CDR2 SVGEGT. This CDR3 reads CASSYPREENSPLHF. DNA of the CDR3: TGTGCCAGCAGTTACCCGCGGGAGGAGAACTCACCCCTCCACTTT.

The chain links TRBV28 to TRBJ1-6, with D hard to call. The CDR3 length is 12 residues. In germline, CDR1 is MDHEN, CDR2 SYDVKM. The ends were cut back, 4 bases at V and 9 bases at J, with 7 bases in the middle. The chain's CDR3 is CASSSPGSPLHF. Written as DNA, the CDR3 is TGTGCCAGCAGTTCCCCCGGTTCACCCCTCCACTTT.

The chain is built from TRBV19 and TRBJ2-3, with TRBD1 identical over 7 bases. Germline loops: CDR1 LNHDA, CDR2 SQIVND (reference sequence). The trim removed 5 bases at V and 3 bases at J, leaving 8 bases unmatched. CDR3 length: 15 amino acids. CDR3 sequence reads: CASSPNRGPTDTQYF. CDR3 bases: TGTGCCAGTAGTCCCAACAGGGGACCGACAGATACGCAGTATTTT.

V is TRBV6-5 and J is TRBJ2-7; D possibly corresponds to TRBD2 (6 bases). The CDR3 totals 13 residues. Germline assignment: CDR1 MNHEY and CDR2 SVGAGI. V lost 5 bases to trimming and J lost 7 bases, with 15 bases between them. The CDR3 region is CASSSRLAQEQYF. In DNA, the CDR3 is TGTGCCAGCAGTAGCCGGCTAGCGCAAGAGCAGTACTTC.

The genes are TRBV27 and TRBJ2-5; 8 bases fit TRBD2. Trimming removed 5 bases from V and 3 bases from J; junction bases left unmatched: 5. The CDR3 runs 14 residues. Germline lookup yields CDR1 MNHEY and CDR2 SMNVEV (reference sequence). The CDR3 bases are TGTGCCAGCAGTGAACTAGCGGCCAAAGAGACCCAGTACTTC. Translating gives CASSELAAKETQYF.

The chain has TRBV7-8 and TRBJ1-3; D perhaps matches TRBD1 (5 bases). Trimming stripped 0 bases from V and 0 bases from J, with 15 bases between. Germline CDR1 SGHVS, CDR2 FQNEAQ. The CDR3 has 18 residues. The CDR3 loop reads CASSLAAPPRASGNTIYF. The CDR3 coding sequence is TGTGCCAGCAGCTTAGCGGCCCCGCCCAGGGCCTCTGGAAACACCATATATTTT.